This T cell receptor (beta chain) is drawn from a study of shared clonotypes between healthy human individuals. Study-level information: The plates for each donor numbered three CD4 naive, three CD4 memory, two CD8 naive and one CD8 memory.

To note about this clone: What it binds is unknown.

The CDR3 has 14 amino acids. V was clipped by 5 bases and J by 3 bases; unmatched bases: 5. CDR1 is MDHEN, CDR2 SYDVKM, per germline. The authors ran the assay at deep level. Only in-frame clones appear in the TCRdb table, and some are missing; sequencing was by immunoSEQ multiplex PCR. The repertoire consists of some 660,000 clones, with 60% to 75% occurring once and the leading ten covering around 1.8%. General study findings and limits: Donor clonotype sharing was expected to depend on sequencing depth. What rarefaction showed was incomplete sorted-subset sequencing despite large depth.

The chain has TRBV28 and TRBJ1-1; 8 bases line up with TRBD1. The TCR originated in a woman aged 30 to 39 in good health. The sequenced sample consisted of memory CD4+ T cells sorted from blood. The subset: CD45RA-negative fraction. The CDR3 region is CASSPGQGDTEAFF. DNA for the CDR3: TGTGCCAGCAGTCCAGGACAGGGCGACACTGAAGCTTTCTTT.